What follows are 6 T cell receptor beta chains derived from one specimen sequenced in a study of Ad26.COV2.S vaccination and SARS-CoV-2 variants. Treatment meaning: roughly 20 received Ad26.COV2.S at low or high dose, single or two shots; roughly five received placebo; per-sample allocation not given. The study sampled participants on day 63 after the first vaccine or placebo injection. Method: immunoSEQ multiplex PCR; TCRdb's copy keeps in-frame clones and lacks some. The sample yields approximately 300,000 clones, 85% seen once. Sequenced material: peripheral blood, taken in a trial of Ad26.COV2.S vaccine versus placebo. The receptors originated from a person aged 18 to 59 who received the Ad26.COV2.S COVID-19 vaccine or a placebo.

Here the CDR3 reads CASIRSATNEKLFF. CDR3 nucleotides: TGTGCCAGCATTCGGAGTGCAACTAATGAAAAACTGTTTTTT. This chain links TRBV6-5 with TRBJ1-4; D unclear. CDR1 MNHEY and CDR2 SVGAGI come from the germline V gene. Trimming took off 7 bases at V and 0 bases at J, with 9 bases between the two ends. The CDR3 covers 14 residues.

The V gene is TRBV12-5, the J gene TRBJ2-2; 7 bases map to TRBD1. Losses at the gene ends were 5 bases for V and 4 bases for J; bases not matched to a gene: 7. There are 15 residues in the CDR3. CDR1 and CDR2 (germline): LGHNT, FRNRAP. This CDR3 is CASGPIYRGTGELFF. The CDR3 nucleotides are TGTGCTAGTGGTCCTATCTACAGGGGCACCGGGGAGCTGTTTTTT. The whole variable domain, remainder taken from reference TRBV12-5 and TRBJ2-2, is DARVTQTPRHKVTEMGQEVTMRCQPILGHNTVFWYRQTMMQGLELLAYFRNRAPLDDSGMPKDRFSAEMPDATLATLKIQPSEPRDSAVYFCASGPIYRGTGELFFGEGSRLTVL.

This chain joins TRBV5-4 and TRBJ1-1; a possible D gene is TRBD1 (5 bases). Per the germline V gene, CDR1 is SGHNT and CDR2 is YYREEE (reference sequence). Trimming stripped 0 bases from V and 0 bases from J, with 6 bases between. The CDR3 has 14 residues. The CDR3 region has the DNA TGTGCCAGCAGCTTGGGGGGCCTGAACACTGAAGCTTTCTTT. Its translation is CASSLGGLNTEAFF.

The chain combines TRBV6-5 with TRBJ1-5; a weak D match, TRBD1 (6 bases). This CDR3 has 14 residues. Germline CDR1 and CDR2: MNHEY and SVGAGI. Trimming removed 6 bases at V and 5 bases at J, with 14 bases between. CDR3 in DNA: TGTGCCAGCAGACAGACAGGAATATATCAGCCCCAGCATTTT. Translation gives CASRQTGIYQPQHF.

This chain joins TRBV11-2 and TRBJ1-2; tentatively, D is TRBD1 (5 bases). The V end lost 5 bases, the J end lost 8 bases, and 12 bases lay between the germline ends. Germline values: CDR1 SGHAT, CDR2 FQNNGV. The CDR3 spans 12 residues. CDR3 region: CASSPGTGGYTF. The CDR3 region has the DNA TGTGCCAGCAGCCCTGGGACGGGGGGCTACACCTTC. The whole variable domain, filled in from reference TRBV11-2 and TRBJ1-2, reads EAGVAQSPRYKIIEKRQSVAFWCNPISGHATLYWYQQILGQGPKLLIQFQNNGVVDDSQLPKDRFSAERLKGVDSTLKIQPAKLEDSAVYLCASSPGTGGYTFGSGTRLTVV.

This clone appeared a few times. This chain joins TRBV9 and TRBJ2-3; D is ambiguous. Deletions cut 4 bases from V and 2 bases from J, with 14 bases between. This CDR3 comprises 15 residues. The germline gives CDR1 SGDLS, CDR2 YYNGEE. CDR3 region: CASSKQPNPTDTQYF. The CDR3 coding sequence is TGTGCCAGCAGCAAACAGCCAAACCCCACAGATACGCAGTATTTT.